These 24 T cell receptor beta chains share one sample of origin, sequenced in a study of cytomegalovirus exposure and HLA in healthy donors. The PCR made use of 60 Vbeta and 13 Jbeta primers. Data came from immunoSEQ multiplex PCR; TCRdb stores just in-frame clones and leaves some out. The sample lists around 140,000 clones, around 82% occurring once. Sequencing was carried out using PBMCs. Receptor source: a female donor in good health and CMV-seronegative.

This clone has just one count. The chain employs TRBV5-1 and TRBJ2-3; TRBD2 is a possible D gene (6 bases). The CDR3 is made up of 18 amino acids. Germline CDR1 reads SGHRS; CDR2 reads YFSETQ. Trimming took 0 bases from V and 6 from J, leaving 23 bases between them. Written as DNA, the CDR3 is TGCGCCAGCAGCTTGGGGAGGGGCGGGACCCGCCCTCGGGATACGCAGTATTTT. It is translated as CASSLGRGGTRPRDTQYF. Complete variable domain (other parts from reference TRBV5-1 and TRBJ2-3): KAGVTQTPRYLIKTRGQQVTLSCSPISGHRSVSWYQQTPGQGLQFLFEYFSETQRNKGNFPGRFSGRQFSNSRSEMNVSTLELGDSALYLCASSLGRGGTRPRDTQYFGPGTRLTVL.

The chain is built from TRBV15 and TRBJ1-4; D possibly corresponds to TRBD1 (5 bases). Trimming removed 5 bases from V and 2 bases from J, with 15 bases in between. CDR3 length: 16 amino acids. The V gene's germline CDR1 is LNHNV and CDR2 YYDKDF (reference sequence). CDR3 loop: CATSLRQPHTNEKLFF. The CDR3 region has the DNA TGTGCCACCAGCCTACGACAGCCGCATACTAATGAAAAACTGTTTTTT.

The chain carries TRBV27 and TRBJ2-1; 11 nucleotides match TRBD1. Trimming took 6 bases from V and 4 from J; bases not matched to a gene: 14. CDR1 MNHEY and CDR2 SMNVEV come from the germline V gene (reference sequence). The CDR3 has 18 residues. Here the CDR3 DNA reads TGTGCCAGCAGATCGGACAGGGGGCGCGGGAGGGGGTACAATGAGCAGTTCTTC. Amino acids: CASRSDRGRGRGYNEQFF.

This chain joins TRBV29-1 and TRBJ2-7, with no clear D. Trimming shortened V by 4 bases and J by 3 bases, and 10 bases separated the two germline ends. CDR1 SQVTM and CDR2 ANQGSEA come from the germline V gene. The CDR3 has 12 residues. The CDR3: CSVGLTFYEQYF. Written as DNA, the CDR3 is TGCAGCGTTGGTTTAACTTTCTACGAGCAGTACTTC.

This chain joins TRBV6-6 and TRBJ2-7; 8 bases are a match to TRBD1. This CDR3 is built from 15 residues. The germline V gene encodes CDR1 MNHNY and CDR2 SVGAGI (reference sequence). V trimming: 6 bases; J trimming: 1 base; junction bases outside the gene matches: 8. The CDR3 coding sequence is TGTGCCAGCAGGACGCCCGGGACAGGTTCCTACGAGCAGTACTTC. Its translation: CASRTPGTGSYEQYF.

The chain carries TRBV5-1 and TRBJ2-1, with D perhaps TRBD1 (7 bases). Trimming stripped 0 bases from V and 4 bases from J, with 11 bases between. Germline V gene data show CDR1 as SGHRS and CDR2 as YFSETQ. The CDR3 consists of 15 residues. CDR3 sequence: CASSLAGDSYNEQFF. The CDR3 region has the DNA TGCGCCAGCAGCTTGGCGGGGGACAGTTACAATGAGCAGTTCTTC.

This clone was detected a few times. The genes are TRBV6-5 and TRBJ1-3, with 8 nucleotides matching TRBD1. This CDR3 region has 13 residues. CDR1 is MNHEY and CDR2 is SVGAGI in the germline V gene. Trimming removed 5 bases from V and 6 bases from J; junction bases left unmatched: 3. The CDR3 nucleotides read TGTGCCAGCAGTGCGACAGGGGAAAACACCATATATTTT. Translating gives CASSATGENTIYF.

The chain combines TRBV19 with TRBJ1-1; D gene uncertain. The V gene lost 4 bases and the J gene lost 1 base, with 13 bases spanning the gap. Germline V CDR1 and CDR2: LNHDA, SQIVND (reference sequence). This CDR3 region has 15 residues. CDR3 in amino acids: CASSSGGSKNTEAFF. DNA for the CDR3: TGTGCCAGTAGTAGCGGCGGCTCTAAGAACACTGAAGCTTTCTTT.

The CDR3 is CASSFDGGSYNEQFF. The CDR3 DNA sequence: TGTGCCAGCAGTTTTGACGGGGGCTCCTACAATGAGCAGTTCTTC. The chain uses TRBV27 and TRBJ2-1; a possible D gene is TRBD2 (6 bases). V shed 3 bases and J shed 0 bases, with 9 bases lying between them. CDR1 and CDR2 from the germline V gene are MNHEY and SMNVEV (reference sequence). This CDR3 is 15 amino acids long.

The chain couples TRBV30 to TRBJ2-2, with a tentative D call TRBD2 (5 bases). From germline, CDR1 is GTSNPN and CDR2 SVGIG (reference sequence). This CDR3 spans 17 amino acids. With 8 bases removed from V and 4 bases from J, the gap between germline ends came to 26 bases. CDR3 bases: TGTGCCATCTCTGGATACGACGGGAAAGTAGGCACCGGGGAGCTGTTTTTT. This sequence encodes CAISGYDGKVGTGELFF.

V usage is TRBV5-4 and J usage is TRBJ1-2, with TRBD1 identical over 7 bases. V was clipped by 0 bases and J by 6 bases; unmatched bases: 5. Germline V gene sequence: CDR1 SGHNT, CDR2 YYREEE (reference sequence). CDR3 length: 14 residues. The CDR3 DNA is TGTGCCAGCAGCTTGGATCGAGGGGGCAATGGCTACACCTTC. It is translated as CASSLDRGGNGYTF.

The CDR3 sequence is CASSQDQLAVAYEQYF. The CDR3 DNA sequence: TGCGCCAGCAGCCAAGATCAACTAGCGGTTGCCTACGAGCAGTACTTC. The chain links TRBV4-1 to TRBJ2-7; TRBD2 matches at 8 bases. The V gene end was trimmed by 0 bases and the J gene end by 2 bases; junction bases not matched to a gene: 6. The CDR3 spans 16 residues. CDR1 and CDR2 (germline): MGHRA, YSYEKL.

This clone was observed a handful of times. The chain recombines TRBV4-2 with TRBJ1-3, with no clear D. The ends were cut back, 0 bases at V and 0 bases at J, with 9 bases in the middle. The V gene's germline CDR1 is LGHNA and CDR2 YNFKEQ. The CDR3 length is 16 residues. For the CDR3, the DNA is TGTGCCAGCAGCCAAGAAAACACAAACTCTGGAAACACCATATATTTT. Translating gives CASSQENTNSGNTIYF.

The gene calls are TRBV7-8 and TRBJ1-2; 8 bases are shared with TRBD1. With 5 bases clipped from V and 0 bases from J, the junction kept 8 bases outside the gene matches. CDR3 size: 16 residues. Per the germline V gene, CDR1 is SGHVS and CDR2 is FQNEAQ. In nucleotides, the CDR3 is TGTGCCAGCAGCCACCCGGGACAGGACTCTAACTATGGCTACACCTTC. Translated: CASSHPGQDSNYGYTF.

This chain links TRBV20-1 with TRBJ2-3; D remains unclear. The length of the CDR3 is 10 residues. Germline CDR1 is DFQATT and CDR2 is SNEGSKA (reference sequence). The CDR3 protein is CRLHTDTQYF. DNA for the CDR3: TGCAGACTACACACAGATACGCAGTATTTT.

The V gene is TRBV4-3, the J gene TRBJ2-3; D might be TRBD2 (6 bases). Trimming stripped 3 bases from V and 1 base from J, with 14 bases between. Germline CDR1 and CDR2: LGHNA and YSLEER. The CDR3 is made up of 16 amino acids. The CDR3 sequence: CASSQYGGGGTDTQYF. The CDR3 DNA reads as TGCGCCAGCAGCCAGTACGGTGGAGGGGGCACAGATACGCAGTATTTT.

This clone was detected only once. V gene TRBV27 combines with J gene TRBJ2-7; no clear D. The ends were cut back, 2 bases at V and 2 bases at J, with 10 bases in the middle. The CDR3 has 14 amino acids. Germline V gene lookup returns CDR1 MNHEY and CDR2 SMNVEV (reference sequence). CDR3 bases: TGTGCCAGCAGTTTAGCCGGGTTTCCCTACGAGCAGTACTTC. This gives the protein CASSLAGFPYEQYF.

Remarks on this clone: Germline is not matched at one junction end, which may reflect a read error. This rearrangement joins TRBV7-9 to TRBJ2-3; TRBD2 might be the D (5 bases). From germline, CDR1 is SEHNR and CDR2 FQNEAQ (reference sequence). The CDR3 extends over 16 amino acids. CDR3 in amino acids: CSSRPDGRTGTDTQYF. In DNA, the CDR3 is TGTTCCAGCAGGCCAGACGGGCGAACGGGGACAGATACGCAGTATTTT.

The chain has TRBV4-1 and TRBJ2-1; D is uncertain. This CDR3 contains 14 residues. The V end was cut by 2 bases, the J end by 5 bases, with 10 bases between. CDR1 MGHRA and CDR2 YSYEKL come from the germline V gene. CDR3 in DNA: TGCGCCAGCAGCCAAATAACTACAAACAATGAGCAGTTCTTC. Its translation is CASSQITTNNEQFF.

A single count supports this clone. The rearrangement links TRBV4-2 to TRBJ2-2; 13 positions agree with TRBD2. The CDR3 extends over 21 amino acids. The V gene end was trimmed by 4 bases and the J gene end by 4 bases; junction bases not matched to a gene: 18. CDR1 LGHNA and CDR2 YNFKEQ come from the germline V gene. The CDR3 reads CASSPVKRTSGSLLGTGELFF. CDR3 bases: TGTGCCAGCAGCCCAGTGAAGAGGACTAGCGGGAGCCTGTTAGGCACCGGGGAGCTGTTTTTT.

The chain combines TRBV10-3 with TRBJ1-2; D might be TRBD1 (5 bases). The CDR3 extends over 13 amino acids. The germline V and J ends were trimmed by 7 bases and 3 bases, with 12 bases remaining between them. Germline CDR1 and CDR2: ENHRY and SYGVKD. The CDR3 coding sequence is TGTGCCATCACGATCAGGGAGGACTATGGCTACACCTTC. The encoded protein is CAITIREDYGYTF.

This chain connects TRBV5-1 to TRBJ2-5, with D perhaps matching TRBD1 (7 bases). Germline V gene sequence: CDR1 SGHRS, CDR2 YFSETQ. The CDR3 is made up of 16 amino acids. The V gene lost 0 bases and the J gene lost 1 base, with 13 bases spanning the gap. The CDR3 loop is CASSLAGGLPQETQYF. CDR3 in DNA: TGCGCCAGCAGCTTGGCAGGGGGACTTCCCCAAGAGACCCAGTACTTC.

In nucleotides, the CDR3 is TGTGCCAGTACCTTTCTCGGGACAGGATTAAACACCATATATTTT. It encodes CASTFLGTGLNTIYF. V is TRBV19 and J is TRBJ1-3, with 8 bases lining up with TRBD1. Germline V gene sequence: CDR1 LNHDA, CDR2 SQIVND (reference sequence). There are 15 residues in the CDR3. The junction had 11 bases not matched to a gene; V was cut back by 7 bases and J by 6 bases.

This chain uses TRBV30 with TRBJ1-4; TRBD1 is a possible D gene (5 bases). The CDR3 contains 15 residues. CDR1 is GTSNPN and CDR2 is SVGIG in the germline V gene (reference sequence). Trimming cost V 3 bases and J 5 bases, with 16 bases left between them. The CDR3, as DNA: TGTGCCTGGAGACGAGGGAGGGGCCGGAATGAAAAACTGTTTTTT. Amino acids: CAWRRGRGRNEKLFF. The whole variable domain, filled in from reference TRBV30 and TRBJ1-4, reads SQTIHQWPATLVQPVGSPLSLECTVEGTSNPNLYWYRQAAGRGLQLLFYSVGIGQISSEVPQNLSASRPQDRQFILSSKKLLLSDSGFYLCAWRRGRGRNEKLFFGSGTQLSVL.